Following are 3 T cell receptor beta chains from one sample sequenced in a study of OX40 agonist ivuxolimab in advanced cancers. Clones were read by immunoSEQ multiplex PCR, and TCRdb kept only the in-frame ones, dropping some. The sample carries 60,000 to 65,000 clones, more than 80% recorded once. Sequenced material: CD4+ or CD8+ T cells sorted from blood, taken in a trial of the OX40 agonist ivuxolimab. These receptor sequences come from an adult with an advanced solid tumor such as melanoma, head and neck, liver or kidney cancer.

The rearrangement uses TRBV4-1 and TRBJ2-1, with 10 bases matching TRBD1. This CDR3 has 15 residues. V gave up 4 bases and J gave up 4 bases; unmatched junction bases: 4. Germline CDR1 is MGHRA and CDR2 is YSYEKL. The CDR3 coding sequence is TGCGCCAGCAGCCTTGCGGGACAGGGGTACAATGAGCAGTTCTTC. Translation gives CASSLAGQGYNEQFF.

The chain links TRBV11-2 to TRBJ2-7; 9 positions agree with TRBD1. V shed 2 bases and J 4 bases; nucleotides not matched to a gene: 6. CDR3 length equals 15 residues. Germline V CDR1 and CDR2: SGHAT, FQNNGV. CDR3 nucleotides: TGTGCCAGCAGCTTACAACAGGGGGCGCGGTACGAGCAGTACTTC. Protein product: CASSLQQGARYEQYF. The full variable domain, rest sourced from reference TRBV11-2 and TRBJ2-7, is EAGVAQSPRYKIIEKRQSVAFWCNPISGHATLYWYQQILGQGPKLLIQFQNNGVVDDSQLPKDRFSAERLKGVDSTLKIQPAKLEDSAVYLCASSLQQGARYEQYFGPGTRLTVT.

The rearrangement joins TRBV2 to TRBJ2-5, with 13 bases fitting TRBD2. The CDR3 is made up of 15 amino acids. The germline gives CDR1 SNHLY, CDR2 FYNNEI. V gave up 6 bases and J gave up 5 bases; unmatched junction bases: 6. CDR3 nucleotides: TGTGCCAGCAGCCCGGGACTAGCGGGAAGGGAGACCCAGTACTTC. Amino acid sequence: CASSPGLAGRETQYF.